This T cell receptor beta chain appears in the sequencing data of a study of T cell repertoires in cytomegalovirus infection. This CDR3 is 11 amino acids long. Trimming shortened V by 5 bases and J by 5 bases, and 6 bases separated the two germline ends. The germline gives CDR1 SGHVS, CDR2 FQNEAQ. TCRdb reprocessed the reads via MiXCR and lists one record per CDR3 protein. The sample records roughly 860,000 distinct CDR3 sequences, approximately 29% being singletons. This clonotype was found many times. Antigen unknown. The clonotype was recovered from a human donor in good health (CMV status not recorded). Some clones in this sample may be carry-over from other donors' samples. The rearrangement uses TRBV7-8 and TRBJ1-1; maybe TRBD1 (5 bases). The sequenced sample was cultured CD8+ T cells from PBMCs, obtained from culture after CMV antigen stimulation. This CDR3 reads CASSHRTEAFF. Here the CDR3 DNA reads TGTGCCAGCAGCCACAGGACTGAAGCTTTCTTT.